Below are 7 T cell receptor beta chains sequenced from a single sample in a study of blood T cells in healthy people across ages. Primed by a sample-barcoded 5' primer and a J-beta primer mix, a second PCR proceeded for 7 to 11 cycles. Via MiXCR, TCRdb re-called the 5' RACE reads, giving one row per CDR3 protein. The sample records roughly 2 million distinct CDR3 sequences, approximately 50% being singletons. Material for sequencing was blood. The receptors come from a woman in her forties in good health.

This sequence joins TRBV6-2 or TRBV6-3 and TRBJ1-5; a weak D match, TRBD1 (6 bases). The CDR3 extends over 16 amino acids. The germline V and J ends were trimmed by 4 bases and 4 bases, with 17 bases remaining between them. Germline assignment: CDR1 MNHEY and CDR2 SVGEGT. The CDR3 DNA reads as TGTGCCAGCAGTTGGGAGGGCAGGGGTGTTAATCAGCCCCAGCATTTT. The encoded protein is CASSWEGRGVNQPQHF.

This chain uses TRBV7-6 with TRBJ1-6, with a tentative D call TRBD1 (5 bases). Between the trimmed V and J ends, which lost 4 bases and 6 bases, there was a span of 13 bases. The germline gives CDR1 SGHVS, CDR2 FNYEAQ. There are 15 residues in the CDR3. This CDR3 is CASSSGDSVNSPLHF. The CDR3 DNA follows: TGTGCCAGCAGCTCGGGTGACAGCGTTAATTCACCCCTCCACTTT.

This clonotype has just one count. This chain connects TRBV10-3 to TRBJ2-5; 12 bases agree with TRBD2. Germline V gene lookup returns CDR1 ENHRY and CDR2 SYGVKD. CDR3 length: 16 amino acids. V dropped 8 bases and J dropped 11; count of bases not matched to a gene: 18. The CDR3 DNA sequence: TGTGCCATCGGAAGGGAGACCGCTAGCGGGGGGGATGAGCAGTACTTC. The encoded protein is CAIGRETASGGDEQYF.

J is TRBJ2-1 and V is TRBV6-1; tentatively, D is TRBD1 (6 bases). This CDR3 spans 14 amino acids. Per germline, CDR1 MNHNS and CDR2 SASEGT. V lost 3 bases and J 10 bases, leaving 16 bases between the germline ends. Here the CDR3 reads CASSEAGAPYEQFF. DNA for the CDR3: TGTGCCAGCAGTGAGGCAGGGGCGCCCTACGAGCAGTTCTTC.

The CDR3 nucleotides read TGTGCCAGCAGCTTCAACCGGGACCGTCTTATCGACGAGCAGTACTTC. Translated, it gives CASSFNRDRLIDEQYF. The J gene is TRBJ2-5, the V gene TRBV11-2, with D possibly called TRBD1 or TRBD2 (5 bases each). The DNA end favors TRBJ2-7, so the J call may be wrong. The CDR3 loop spans 16 amino acids. Germline CDR1 is SGHAT and CDR2 is FQNNGV.

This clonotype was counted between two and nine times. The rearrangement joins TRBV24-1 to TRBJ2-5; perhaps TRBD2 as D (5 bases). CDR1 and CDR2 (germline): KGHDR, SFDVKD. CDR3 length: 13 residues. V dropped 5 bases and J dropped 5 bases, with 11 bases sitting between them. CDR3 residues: CATSGMTGETQYF. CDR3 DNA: TGTGCCACCAGTGGAATGACGGGGGAGACCCAGTACTTC.

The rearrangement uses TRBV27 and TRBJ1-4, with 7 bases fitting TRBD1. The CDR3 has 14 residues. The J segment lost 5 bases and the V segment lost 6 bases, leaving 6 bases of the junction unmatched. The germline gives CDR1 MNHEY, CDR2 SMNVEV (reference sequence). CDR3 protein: CASRLTGLNEKLFF. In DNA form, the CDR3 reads TGTGCCAGCAGATTGACAGGGCTCAATGAAAAACTGTTTTTT. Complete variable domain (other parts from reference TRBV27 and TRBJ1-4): EAQVTQNPRYLITVTGKKLTVTCSQNMNHEYMSWYRQDPGLGLRQIYYSMNVEVTDKGDVPEGYKVSRKEKRNFPLILESPSPNQTSLYFCASRLTGLNEKLFFGSGTQLSVL.